This paragraph reports one T cell receptor beta chain. The target of this receptor is not known. Base qualities are not at hand, and no much larger clone is one base apart. TCR CDR3 regions were amplified from genomic DNA by multiplex PCR using the deep immunoSEQ assay. Extracted genomic DNA from each cell subset was distributed evenly across all wells of several immunoSEQ 96-well plates, and each plate was treated as a replicate. For sorted subsets, approximately 0.2 ug of genomic DNA, equivalent to around 30,000 T cell genomes, went into each replicate PCR. Purified libraries were measured with a Qubit 3.0 fluorometer, size-checked on a Bioanalyzer 2100, and measured again with the KAPA Library Quantification kit. Every immunoSEQ 96-well plate was sequenced on a separate single-read 150-cycle Illumina NextSeq 550 flow cell. The paper's data handling went like this. The immunoSEQ output contained only junctional sequences without quality scores, so filtering could not match that applied to full-length reads. Sequences were annotated with PyIR, a Python wrapper for IgBLAST v1.9, and V/J genes and CDR3 were assigned using IMGT germline references. Any read was removed if the V/J assignment was weak (E-value above 1e-6), the CDR3 was missing, or the read contained stop codons, out-of-frame junctions, or ambiguous translated residues. V3J clonotypes were defined as sequences sharing the same inferred V gene, J gene, and CDR3 amino acid sequence. To compute the percentage overlap between repertoires, the number of shared unique clonotypes was divided by the size of the smaller repertoire. Repertoire richness was assessed with RTK rarefaction, the Chao1 estimator, and Recon v2.1 estimates of unobserved clonotypes. OLGA was used to compute generation probabilities for all TCRbeta clonotypes that the gDNA method yielded from a handful of donors. Sourced from immuneACCESS, this table was stored by TCRdb with only in-frame sequences that have V and J called. A share of the clones is absent; for the studies checked, an unresolved V gene accounts for under half, and the remainder has no known explanation. The DNA was the basis for D and trimming; V, J and clone size are from that table. This sample gives some 2,500,000 clones in total; 90% to 95% of them show up just once. The ten biggest clones cover approximately 0.36% of the sample.

Donors were healthy HIV-negative adults with no recently reported acute infections or vaccinations. Every donor was a Caucasian adult residing in Nashville, Tennessee, USA. Magnetic negative selection was used to enrich CD4+ T cells, after which naive cells were positively selected on CD45RA and the negative fraction became the memory subset. Blood was collected by leukapheresis, and PBMCs were isolated by Ficoll-Histopaque density gradient centrifugation and then cryopreserved in liquid nitrogen vapor phase. Purity and quantity of every magnetically sorted T cell population were checked by analytical flow cytometry. From each sorted fraction, genomic DNA was isolated and quantified by UV absorbance on a Nanodrop 2000c. The data were obtained in a study of shared clonotypes between healthy human individuals (dated by TCRdb to 2019 to 2021). For the study in its entirety: A couple of women and a few men aged 18 to 49 years were included in the cohort. Leukapheresis yielded between about 0.85 and 10 billion PBMCs per donor. To estimate repertoire size and how much clonotype sharing occurs between individuals, the study deeply sequenced the blood TCR repertoires of roughly 5 healthy adults. To increase sequencing depth and limit assay-specific biases, TCR repertoire library preparation and sequencing were carried out by different laboratories using diverse techniques. Per donor, three plates each were used for CD4 naive and CD4 memory, two for CD8 naive, and one for CD8 memory. Points the paper makes about the study in general: Rarefaction of sorted-subset datasets indicated incomplete sequencing despite the large sequencing depth. Because the study included only a small number of donors, the genetic and exposure-history diversity represented was limited. Clonotypes shared by all four sorted-subset donors showed higher generation probabilities than non-shared clonotypes. Sharing across a few donors was observed for about 5% of naive CD4, 3% to 3.5% of naive CD8, 2% to 2.5% of memory CD4, and about 0.38% of memory CD8 clonotypes. Pairwise subsampling indicated that sequencing depth was expected to affect the degree of clonotype sharing among donors. Only blood was sampled, and tissue TCR repertoires likely differ from those in blood. Naive subsets generally had larger estimated clonotype richness than memory subsets did.

Trimming at the junction amounts to 4 bases on V and 12 bases on J, and the germline ends lie 16 bases apart. For CDR1 and CDR2, the germline V gene lists SGHTA and FQGTGA. The CDR3 covers 14 residues, taking in both the cysteine and the phenylalanine. CDR3 DNA is the only sequence kept; it has 42 bases, read in frame from the first base. The rearranged chain carries TRBV7-3 and TRBJ2-6, with no D gene named confidently. This clonotype was sampled from a man younger than 35 in good health. Some clones in this sample may be carry-over from other donors' samples. Sequences were obtained from naive CD4+ T cells from PBMCs. This sample's cell subset or site label indicates: CD45RA+ positively selected. The CDR3: CASSSRSRPPVLTF. The DNA is as follows: TGTGCCAGCAGCTCAAGGTCCCGCCCGCCCGTCCTGACTTTC.